The entry that follows covers one T cell receptor beta chain sequence. Its matching antigen is unknown. This sample was taken from a study of vaccination effects on CD4 cells after COVID-19. Study conclusions and caveats: Only 1 of 255 vaccine-induced clones from healthy vaccinees cross-reacted with common cold coronaviruses. Marked clonal contraction was seen in infection- and vaccine-induced clones late after vaccination.

Sequencing used immunoSEQ multiplex PCR; TCRdb keeps in-frame clones, though not all of them. The sample consists of some 77,000 clones, around 72% of them appearing once. After expansion with viral peptide pools in the ViraFEST assay, antigen-specific CD4+ T cells were sequenced. The culture ran for roughly 10 days before CD4+ T cells were isolated. The vaccine recipients had no prior SARS-CoV-2 infection, with negative nucleocapsid antibodies. Germline V gene sequence: CDR1 SGHDT, CDR2 YYEEEE. The CDR3 sequence is 14 residues long. V was clipped by 0 bases and J by 5 bases, with 6 bases between them.

The chain combines TRBV5-6 with TRBJ1-6; D not certain. The sequencing here drew on CD4+ T cells from PBMCs cultured with HCoV-OC43 spike peptides, taken before COVID-19 vaccination. Noted subset: HCoV-OC43 spike overlapping peptide pool stimulation. The TCR comes from a human donor who received a COVID-19 vaccine. The CDR3 sequence: CASSLVGNNSPLHF. CDR3 sequence (DNA): TGTGCCAGCAGCTTGGTAGGGAATAATTCACCCCTCCACTTT.